These 30 T cell receptor beta chains came from one sample sequenced in a study of siplizumab effects on memory and regulatory T cells. Profiled with immunoSEQ multiplex PCR; TCRdb holds only in-frame clones, not every one. The data show around 83,000 clones, around 90% seen once. The sample taken for sequencing was CD4+ T cells sorted from blood. These receptors originate from a human donor in good health.

CDR3 in amino acids: CASSQTEGTGEQPQHF. CDR3 in DNA: TGCGCCAGCAGCCAAACGGAGGGGACAGGGGAACAGCCCCAGCATTTT. J is TRBJ1-5 and V is TRBV4-1; 10 bases are a match to TRBD1. The CDR3 spans 16 residues. From germline, CDR1 is MGHRA and CDR2 YSYEKL. V gave up 2 bases and J gave up 7 bases; unmatched junction bases: 8.

CDR3 bases: TGTGCCAGTACCCGTCAAGGGGAAAAACTGTTTTTT. This sequence encodes CASTRQGEKLFF. This chain joins TRBV19 and TRBJ1-4; D ambiguous. Per germline, CDR1 LNHDA and CDR2 SQIVND (reference sequence). Deletions cut 7 bases from V and 8 bases from J, with 11 bases between. CDR3 length equals 12 residues.

The rearrangement links TRBV4-1 to TRBJ1-4, with D hard to call. The V gene lost 1 base and the J gene lost 7 bases, with 7 bases spanning the gap. This CDR3 is 13 amino acids long. Germline V CDR1 and CDR2: MGHRA, YSYEKL. Here the CDR3 reads CASSQVSGEKLFF. In DNA form, the CDR3 reads TGCGCCAGCAGCCAAGTTTCGGGTGAAAAACTGTTTTTT.

The J gene is TRBJ1-2, the V gene TRBV28, with TRBD1 identical over 9 bases. This CDR3 comprises 15 residues. Germline lookup yields CDR1 MDHEN and CDR2 SYDVKM. V was pared by 3 bases and J by 5 bases, with 7 bases of the junction left unmatched. This CDR3 is CASSFRGQGSYGYTF. The CDR3 DNA is TGTGCCAGCAGTTTCAGGGGACAGGGATCGTATGGCTACACCTTC.

This rearrangement joins TRBV7-9 to TRBJ2-5; D may be TRBD1 or TRBD2 (5 bases each). There are 16 residues in the CDR3. Trimming stripped 1 base from V and 2 bases from J, with 14 bases between. Germline V gives CDR1 SEHNR, CDR2 FQNEAQ (reference sequence). As DNA, the CDR3 is TGTGCCAGCAGCTTAGGGGGGTCAGGTACACAAGAGACCCAGTACTTC. It is translated as CASSLGGSGTQETQYF.

The chain links TRBV6-1 to TRBJ2-5; 7 bases are a match to TRBD1. Germline assignment: CDR1 MNHNS and CDR2 SASEGT. This CDR3 region has 12 residues. V lost 8 bases, J lost 4 bases, and 4 bases stayed unmatched. The CDR3 region is CASVNRGETQYF. CDR3 bases: TGTGCCAGCGTAAACAGGGGAGAGACCCAGTACTTC.

The gene calls are TRBV7-3 and TRBJ2-5; TRBD1 is a possible D gene (5 bases). This CDR3 is 12 amino acids long. Between the trimmed V and J ends, which lost 1 base and 5 bases, there was a span of 5 bases. Germline lookup yields CDR1 SGHTA and CDR2 FQGTGA. CDR3 nucleotides: TGTGCCAGCAGCTTAAAGGGGGAGACCCAGTACTTC. This encodes CASSLKGETQYF.

The chain employs TRBV2 and TRBJ1-5; unclear D gene. This CDR3 has 15 residues. V lost 4 bases and J 5 bases, leaving 15 bases between the germline ends. Germline V gene lookup returns CDR1 SNHLY and CDR2 FYNNEI. The CDR3 DNA sequence: TGTGCCAGCAGTGCAGAAAGGCTAAGCCATCAGCCCCAGCATTTT. Translation: CASSAERLSHQPQHF.

The V and J genes are TRBV28 and TRBJ1-2; perhaps TRBD1 as D (6 bases). Per the germline V gene, CDR1 is MDHEN and CDR2 is SYDVKM. Trimming shortened V by 8 bases and J by 4 bases, and 8 bases separated the two germline ends. CDR3 length: 11 residues. DNA for the CDR3: TGTGCCAGCGGGGGCCGCTATGGCTACACCTTC. Translating gives CASGGRYGYTF.

The rearrangement joins TRBV12-5 to TRBJ2-1, with D maybe TRBD1 (6 bases). The germline V and J ends were trimmed by 5 bases and 1 base, with 15 bases remaining between them. CDR1 is LGHNT and CDR2 is FRNRAP in the germline V gene. The CDR3 is 16 residues long. The CDR3 loop reads CASGIFHRVSYNEQFF. The CDR3 DNA reads as TGTGCTAGTGGTATTTTCCACAGGGTTTCCTACAATGAGCAGTTCTTC.

The chain couples TRBV19 to TRBJ1-1; D ambiguous. This CDR3 has 14 amino acids. Germline CDR1 LNHDA, CDR2 SQIVND (reference sequence). Trimming took off 1 base at V and 0 bases at J, with 6 bases between the two ends. Here the CDR3 reads CASSIVQMNTEAFF. The CDR3 DNA sequence: TGTGCCAGTAGTATAGTACAGATGAACACTGAAGCTTTCTTT.

The genes are TRBV5-5 and TRBJ1-5, with TRBD1 identical over 9 bases. The V and J ends lost 4 bases and 4 bases, in that order; junction bases with no gene match: 3. Germline V CDR1 and CDR2: SGHKS, YYEKEE (reference sequence). This CDR3 contains 14 residues. CDR3 coding DNA: TGTGCCAGCAGCATGGGACAGGGTAATCAGCCCCAGCATTTT. It is translated as CASSMGQGNQPQHF. The full variable domain, completed using reference TRBV5-5 and TRBJ1-5, is DAGVTQSPTHLIKTRGQQVTLRCSPISGHKSVSWYQQVLGQGPQFIFQYYEKEERGRGNFPDRFSARQFPNYSSELNVNALLLGDSALYLCASSMGQGNQPQHFGDGTRLSIL.

The J gene is TRBJ1-5, the V gene TRBV10-3, with D unclear. Per the germline V gene, CDR1 is ENHRY and CDR2 is SYGVKD. The CDR3 extends over 15 amino acids. V lost 0 bases, J lost 0 bases, and 6 bases lay in between. CDR3 protein: CAISESGLSNQPQHF. The CDR3 DNA follows: TGTGCCATCAGTGAGTCGGGTCTTAGCAATCAGCCCCAGCATTTT.

The chain carries TRBV5-5 and TRBJ2-7; 7 nucleotides align to TRBD1. Unmatched junction bases numbered 10, after V lost 4 bases and J lost 0 bases. The CDR3 runs 16 residues. The germline gives CDR1 SGHKS, CDR2 YYEKEE (reference sequence). CDR3 sequence: CASSPRTGLSSYEQYF. The CDR3, as DNA: TGTGCCAGCAGCCCTCGGACAGGTCTTAGCTCCTACGAGCAGTACTTC.

V and J are TRBV12-5 and TRBJ2-5; 7 nucleotides line up with TRBD1. The germline V gene has CDR1 LGHNT and CDR2 FRNRAP. With 1 base clipped from V and 2 bases from J, the junction kept 4 bases outside the gene matches. The CDR3 contains 15 residues. The CDR3 DNA reads TGTGCTAGTGGTTTGGCGGGACAGTTACAAGAGACCCAGTACTTC. Translated: CASGLAGQLQETQYF.

Here the CDR3 DNA reads TGTGCCAGCAGCGCGCGGACAGGGGGTTTAAACACCGGGGAGCTGTTTTTT. Its translation is CASSARTGGLNTGELFF. The chain joins TRBV7-9 to TRBJ2-2; 10 bases are a match to TRBD1. The V and J ends lost 5 bases and 2 bases, in that order; junction bases with no gene match: 8. Germline V lookup: CDR1 SEHNR, CDR2 FQNEAQ (reference sequence). The CDR3 has 17 residues.

The chain combines TRBV10-3 with TRBJ2-5, with 9 bases fitting TRBD1. CDR1 ENHRY and CDR2 SYGVKD come from the germline V gene. The ends lost 6 bases at V and 4 bases at J; junction bases unmatched: 6. There are 14 residues in the CDR3. CDR3 coding DNA: TGTGCCATCAGCCCGGGACAGGGAGGAGAGACCCAGTACTTC. Translating gives CAISPGQGGETQYF.

The chain recombines TRBV7-2 with TRBJ1-4, with TRBD1 matching 7 bases. This CDR3 comprises 17 residues. V trimming: 2 bases; J trimming: 4 bases; junction bases outside the gene matches: 10. CDR1 is SGHTA and CDR2 is FQGNSA in the germline V gene. The CDR3 protein is CASSLRPQGVGNEKLFF. The CDR3 DNA is TGTGCCAGCAGCTTAAGACCTCAGGGGGTTGGTAATGAAAAACTGTTTTTT.

The chain employs TRBV19 and TRBJ2-5; TRBD1 matches 9 bases. CDR1 and CDR2 (germline): LNHDA, SQIVND (reference sequence). V gave up 4 bases and J gave up 3 bases; unmatched junction bases: 0. This CDR3 comprises 13 residues. This chain's CDR3 is CASSRTGEETQYF. For the CDR3, the DNA is TGTGCCAGTAGTAGGACAGGGGAAGAGACCCAGTACTTC.

In DNA form, the CDR3 reads TGTGCCAGTAGTATAGTTGCTAGCGGGAGTAGAGAGACCCAGTACTTC. It specifies CASSIVASGSRETQYF. J is TRBJ2-5 and V is TRBV19; 10 bases are a match to TRBD2. The V and J ends lost 1 base and 4 bases, in that order; junction bases with no gene match: 6. This CDR3 has 16 amino acids. The germline gives CDR1 LNHDA, CDR2 SQIVND (reference sequence).

V usage is TRBV11-3 and J usage is TRBJ2-1; 9 positions agree with TRBD2. CDR3 length: 15 amino acids. Trimming cost V 0 bases and J 9 bases; bases outside gene matches: 6. CDR1 is SGHNT and CDR2 is YENEEA in the germline V gene. The CDR3 reads CASSLDPVREGEQFF. The CDR3 coding sequence is TGTGCCAGCAGCTTAGATCCAGTGCGGGAGGGTGAGCAGTTCTTC.

J is TRBJ2-5 and V is TRBV18; D unclear. Trimming removed 4 bases from V and 5 bases from J, with 8 bases in between. Germline V CDR1 and CDR2: KGHSH, LQKENI. The CDR3 has 12 amino acids. CDR3 loop: CASSRVEETQYF. The CDR3, as DNA: TGTGCCAGCTCACGGGTGGAGGAGACCCAGTACTTC.

The chain carries TRBV28 and TRBJ1-5; D call uncertain. Trimming cost V 4 bases and J 3 bases, with 22 bases left between them. Germline CDR1 is MDHEN and CDR2 is SYDVKM. The CDR3 is made up of 18 amino acids. CDR3 residues: CASSSYDPDVWVNQPQHF. In DNA form, the CDR3 reads TGTGCCAGCAGTTCGTACGATCCGGACGTCTGGGTCAATCAGCCCCAGCATTTT.

V usage is TRBV30 and J usage is TRBJ1-3; D may be TRBD1 (5 bases). CDR3 size: 13 residues. Trimming took off 5 bases at V and 4 bases at J, with 12 bases between the two ends. Germline CDR1 and CDR2: GTSNPN and SVGIG (reference sequence). CDR3 residues: CAWGHRRGNTIYF. CDR3 nucleotide sequence: TGTGCCTGGGGACATCGACGCGGAAACACCATATATTTT. Combining the CDR3 with reference TRBV30 and TRBJ1-3 gives the whole variable domain SQTIHQWPATLVQPVGSPLSLECTVEGTSNPNLYWYRQAAGRGLQLLFYSVGIGQISSEVPQNLSASRPQDRQFILSSKKLLLSDSGFYLCAWGHRRGNTIYFGEGSWLTVV.

CDR3 nucleotides: TGTGCCAGTAGTAGCGGGACAGGGGGCAATCAGCCCCAGCATTTT. Protein sequence: CASSSGTGGNQPQHF. The chain employs TRBV19 and TRBJ1-5; 10 bases agree with TRBD1. Germline CDR1 reads LNHDA; CDR2 reads SQIVND (reference sequence). This CDR3 contains 15 residues. Trimming cost V 4 bases and J 2 bases; bases outside gene matches: 2.

The chain employs TRBV18 and TRBJ1-1; 7 bases are shared with TRBD1. V lost 5 bases and J lost 4; bases outside the gene matches: 10. CDR3 size: 15 residues. Germline CDR1 KGHSH, CDR2 LQKENI. The CDR3: CASSGTGAGGTEAFF. The CDR3 nucleotides read TGTGCCAGCTCAGGAACAGGGGCAGGGGGCACTGAAGCTTTCTTT.

The J gene is TRBJ1-5, the V gene TRBV5-8; D call uncertain. The CDR3 loop spans 15 amino acids. The germline V and J ends were trimmed by 0 bases and 0 bases, with 7 bases remaining between them. Germline values: CDR1 SGHTS, CDR2 YDEGEE. CDR3: CASSLDSYSNQPQHF. The CDR3 coding sequence is TGTGCCAGCAGCTTGGACAGTTATAGCAATCAGCCCCAGCATTTT. Looking up the rest from reference TRBV5-8 and TRBJ1-5 gives the full variable domain: EAGVTQSPTHLIKTRGQQATLRCSPISGHTSVYWYQQALGLGLQFLLWYDEGEERNRGNFPPRFSGRQFPNYSSELNVNALELEDSALYLCASSLDSYSNQPQHFGDGTRLSIL.

The genes are TRBV6-5 and TRBJ2-3; 8 bases are shared with TRBD1. V lost 2 bases and J lost 10; bases outside the gene matches: 2. The CDR3 is made up of 12 amino acids. The V gene's germline CDR1 is MNHEY and CDR2 SVGAGI. The CDR3 region has the DNA TGTGCCAGCAGTTACACAGGGGGGCCGCAGTATTTT. This encodes CASSYTGGPQYF.

V is TRBV6-1 and J is TRBJ2-1; D possibly corresponds to TRBD2 (6 bases). Per the germline V gene, CDR1 is MNHNS and CDR2 is SASEGT. V was trimmed by 8 bases and J by 10 bases, leaving 24 bases between them. The CDR3 is made up of 15 amino acids. CDR3 amino acids: CASLPTGLALREQFF. The DNA of the CDR3 is TGTGCCAGCTTACCCACGGGGCTAGCGTTACGAGAGCAGTTCTTC.

The J gene is TRBJ2-1, the V gene TRBV7-8; no definite D call. The CDR3 runs to 16 residues. The V gene lost 4 bases and the J gene lost 2 bases, with 15 bases spanning the gap. Per the germline V gene, CDR1 is SGHVS and CDR2 is FQNEAQ. As DNA, the CDR3 is TGTGCCAGCAGCTCACCGGCAGGTGGGGCCTACAATGAGCAGTTCTTC. It translates to CASSSPAGGAYNEQFF. The variable domain in full, completed from reference TRBV7-8 and TRBJ2-1, reads GAGVSQSPRYKVAKRGQDVALRCDPISGHVSLFWYQQALGQGPEFLTYFQNEAQLDKSGLPSDRFFAERPEGSVSTLKIQRTQQEDSAVYLCASSSPAGGAYNEQFFGPGTRLTVL.